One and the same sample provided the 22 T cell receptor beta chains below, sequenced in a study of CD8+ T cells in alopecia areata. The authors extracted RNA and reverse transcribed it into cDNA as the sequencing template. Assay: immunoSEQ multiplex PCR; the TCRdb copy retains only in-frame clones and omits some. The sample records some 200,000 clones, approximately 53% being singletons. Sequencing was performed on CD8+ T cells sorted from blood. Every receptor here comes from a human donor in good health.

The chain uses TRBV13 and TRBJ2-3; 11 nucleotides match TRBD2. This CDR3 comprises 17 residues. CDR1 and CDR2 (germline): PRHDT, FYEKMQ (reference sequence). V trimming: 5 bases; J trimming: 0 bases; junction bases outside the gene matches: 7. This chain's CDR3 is CASSPTLAGGSTDTQYF. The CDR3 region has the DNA TGTGCCAGCAGCCCGACCTTAGCGGGGGGGAGCACAGATACGCAGTATTTT.

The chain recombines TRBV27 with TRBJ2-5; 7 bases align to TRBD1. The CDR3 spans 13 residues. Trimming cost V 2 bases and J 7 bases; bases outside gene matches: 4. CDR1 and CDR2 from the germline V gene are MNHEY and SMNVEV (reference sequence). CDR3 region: CASSLRGRGTQYF. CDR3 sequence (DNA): TGTGCCAGCAGTTTAAGGGGGCGTGGGACCCAGTACTTC.

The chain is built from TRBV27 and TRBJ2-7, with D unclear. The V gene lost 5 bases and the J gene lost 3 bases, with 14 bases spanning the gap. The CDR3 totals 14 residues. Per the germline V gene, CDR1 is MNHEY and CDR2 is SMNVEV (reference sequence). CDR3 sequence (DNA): TGTGCCAGCAGTCCTCAGAATAGGCGCTACGAGCAGTACTTC. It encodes CASSPQNRRYEQYF.

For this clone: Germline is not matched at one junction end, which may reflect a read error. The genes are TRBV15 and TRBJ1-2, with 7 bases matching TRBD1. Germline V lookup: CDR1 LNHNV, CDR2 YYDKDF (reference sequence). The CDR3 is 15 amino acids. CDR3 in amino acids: CATSGDRDPLWGYTF. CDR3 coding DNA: TGTGCCACCAGCGGAGACAGGGACCCTTTATGGGGCTACACCTTC.

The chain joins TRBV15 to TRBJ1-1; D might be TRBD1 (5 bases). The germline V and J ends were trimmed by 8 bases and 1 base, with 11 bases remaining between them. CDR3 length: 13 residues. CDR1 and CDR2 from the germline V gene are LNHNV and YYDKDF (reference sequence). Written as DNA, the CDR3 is TGTGCCACCGCAGGGATGGCGAACACTGAAGCTTTCTTT. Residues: CATAGMANTEAFF. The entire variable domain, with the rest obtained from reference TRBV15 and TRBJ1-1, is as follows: DAMVIQNPRYQVTQFGKPVTLSCSQTLNHNVMYWYQQKSSQAPKLLFHYYDKDFNNEADTPDNFQSRRPNTSFCFLDIRSPGLGDTAMYLCATAGMANTEAFFGQGTRLTVV.

The CDR3 region has the DNA TGCGCCAGCACCACCCATGAAGTCTCCTACAATGAGCAGTTCTTC. This sequence encodes CASTTHEVSYNEQFF. V is TRBV4-1 and J is TRBJ2-1, with D hard to call. Trimming pared 7 bases from V and 0 bases from J, leaving 13 bases between. Germline CDR1 MGHRA, CDR2 YSYEKL. This CDR3 has 15 residues.

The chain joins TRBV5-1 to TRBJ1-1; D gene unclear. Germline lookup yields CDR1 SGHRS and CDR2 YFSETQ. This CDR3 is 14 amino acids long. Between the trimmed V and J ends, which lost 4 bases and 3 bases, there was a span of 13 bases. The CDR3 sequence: CASSTSIQYTEAFF. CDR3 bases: TGCGCCAGCAGCACGAGTATTCAGTACACTGAAGCTTTCTTT. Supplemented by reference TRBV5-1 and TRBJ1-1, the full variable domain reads KAGVTQTPRYLIKTRGQQVTLSCSPISGHRSVSWYQQTPGQGLQFLFEYFSETQRNKGNFPGRFSGRQFSNSRSEMNVSTLELGDSALYLCASSTSIQYTEAFFGQGTRLTVV.

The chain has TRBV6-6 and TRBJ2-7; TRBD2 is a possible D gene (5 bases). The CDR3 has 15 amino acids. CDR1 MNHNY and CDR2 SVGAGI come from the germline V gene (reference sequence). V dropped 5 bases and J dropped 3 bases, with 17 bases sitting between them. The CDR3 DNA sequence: TGTGCCAGCAGTCAGCCCTGGACTCTCGGCTACGAGCAGTACTTC. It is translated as CASSQPWTLGYEQYF.

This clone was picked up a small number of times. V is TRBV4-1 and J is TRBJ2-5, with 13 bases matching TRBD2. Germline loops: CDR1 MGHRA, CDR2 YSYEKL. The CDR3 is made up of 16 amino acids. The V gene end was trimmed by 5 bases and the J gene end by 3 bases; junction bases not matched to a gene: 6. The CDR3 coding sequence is TGCGCCAGCAGCACACCCGGACTAGCGGGGGAAGAGACCCAGTACTTC. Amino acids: CASSTPGLAGEETQYF.

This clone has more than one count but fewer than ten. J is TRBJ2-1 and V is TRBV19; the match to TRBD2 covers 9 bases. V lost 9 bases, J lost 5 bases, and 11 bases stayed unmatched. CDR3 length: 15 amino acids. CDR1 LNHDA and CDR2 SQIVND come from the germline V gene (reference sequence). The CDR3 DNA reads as TGTGCCAGCAATCCGGCGGGGGGGCCTCACAATGAGCAGTTCTTC. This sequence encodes CASNPAGGPHNEQFF. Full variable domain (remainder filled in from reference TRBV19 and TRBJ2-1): DGGITQSPKYLFRKEGQNVTLSCEQNLNHDAMYWYRQDPGQGLRLIYYSQIVNDFQKGDIAEGYSVSREKKESFPLTVTSAQKNPTAFYLCASNPAGGPHNEQFFGPGTRLTVL.

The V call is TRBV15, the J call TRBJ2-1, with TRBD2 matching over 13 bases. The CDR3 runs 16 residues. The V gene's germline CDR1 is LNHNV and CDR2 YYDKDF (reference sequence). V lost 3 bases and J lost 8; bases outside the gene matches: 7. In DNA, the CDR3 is TGTGCCACCAGCAGGGCACTAGCGGGGGGGTCCGATGAGCAGTTCTTC. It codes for CATSRALAGGSDEQFF.

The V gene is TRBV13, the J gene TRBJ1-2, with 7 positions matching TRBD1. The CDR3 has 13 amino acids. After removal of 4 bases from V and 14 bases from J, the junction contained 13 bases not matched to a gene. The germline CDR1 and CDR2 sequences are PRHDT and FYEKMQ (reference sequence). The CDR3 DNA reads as TGTGCCAGCAGCTGGGGGACAGATCCTCTATCGACCTTC. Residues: CASSWGTDPLSTF.

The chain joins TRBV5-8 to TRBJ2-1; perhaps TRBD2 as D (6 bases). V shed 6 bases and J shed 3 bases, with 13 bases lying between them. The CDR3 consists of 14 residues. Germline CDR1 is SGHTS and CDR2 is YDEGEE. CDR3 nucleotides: TGTGCCAGCACGGAAGGCGGGGACTACAATGAGCAGTTCTTC. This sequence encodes CASTEGGDYNEQFF.

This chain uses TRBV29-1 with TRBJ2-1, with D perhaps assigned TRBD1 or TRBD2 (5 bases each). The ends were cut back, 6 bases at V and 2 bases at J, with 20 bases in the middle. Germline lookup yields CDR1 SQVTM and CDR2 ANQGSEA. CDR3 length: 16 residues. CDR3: CSVEPVGPLAYNEQFF. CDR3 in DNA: TGCAGCGTCGAACCCGTGGGACCCTTGGCCTACAATGAGCAGTTCTTC.

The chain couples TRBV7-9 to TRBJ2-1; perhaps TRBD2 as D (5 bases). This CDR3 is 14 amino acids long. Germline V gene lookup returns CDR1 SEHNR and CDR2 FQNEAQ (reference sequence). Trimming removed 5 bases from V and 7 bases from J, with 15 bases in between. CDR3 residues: CASSPLGGENEQFF. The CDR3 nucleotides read TGTGCCAGCAGCCCGCTAGGAGGAGAGAATGAGCAGTTCTTC.

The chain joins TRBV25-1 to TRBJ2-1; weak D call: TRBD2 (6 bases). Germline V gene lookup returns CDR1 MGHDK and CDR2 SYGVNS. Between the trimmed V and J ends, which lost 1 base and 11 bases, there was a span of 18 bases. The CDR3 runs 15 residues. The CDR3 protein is CASSESMAGGTQQFF. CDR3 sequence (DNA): TGTGCCAGCAGTGAATCCATGGCGGGCGGGACCCAGCAGTTCTTC.

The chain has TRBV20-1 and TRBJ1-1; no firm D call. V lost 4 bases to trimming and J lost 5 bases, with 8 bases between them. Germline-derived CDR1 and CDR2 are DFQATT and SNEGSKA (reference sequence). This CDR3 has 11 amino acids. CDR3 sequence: CSATWKTEAFF. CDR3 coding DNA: TGCAGTGCTACATGGAAGACTGAAGCTTTCTTT.

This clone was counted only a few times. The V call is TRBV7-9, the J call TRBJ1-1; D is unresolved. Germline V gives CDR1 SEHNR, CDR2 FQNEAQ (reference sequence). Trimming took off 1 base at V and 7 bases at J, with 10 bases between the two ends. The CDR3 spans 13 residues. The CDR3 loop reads CASSLGPQDEAFF. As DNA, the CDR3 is TGTGCCAGCAGCTTAGGGCCCCAGGATGAAGCTTTCTTT.

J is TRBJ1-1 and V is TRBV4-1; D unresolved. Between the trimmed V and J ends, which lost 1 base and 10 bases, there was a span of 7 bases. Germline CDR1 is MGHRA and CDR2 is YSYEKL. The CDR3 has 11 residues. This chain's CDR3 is CASSQARRAFF. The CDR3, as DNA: TGCGCCAGCAGCCAAGCTCGGAGAGCTTTCTTT.

The CDR3 spells CSVEALNYGYTF. The CDR3 DNA reads as TGCAGCGTTGAGGCATTAAACTATGGCTACACCTTC. V and J are TRBV29-1 and TRBJ1-2; D gene unclear. Trimming pared 3 bases from V and 2 bases from J, leaving 7 bases between. The CDR3 is made up of 12 amino acids. The germline V gene has CDR1 SQVTM and CDR2 ANQGSEA.

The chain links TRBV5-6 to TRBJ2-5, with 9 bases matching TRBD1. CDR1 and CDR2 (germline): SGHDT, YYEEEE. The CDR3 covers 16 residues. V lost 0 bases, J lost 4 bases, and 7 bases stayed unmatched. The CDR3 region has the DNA TGTGCCAGCAGCTTGGAGGGGACAGGGAACGGAGAGACCCAGTACTTC. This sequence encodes CASSLEGTGNGETQYF.

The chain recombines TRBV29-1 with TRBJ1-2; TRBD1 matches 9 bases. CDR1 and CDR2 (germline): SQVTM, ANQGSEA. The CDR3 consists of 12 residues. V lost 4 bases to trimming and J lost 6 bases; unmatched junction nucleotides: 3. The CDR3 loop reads CSVVRDRDGYTF. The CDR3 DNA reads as TGCAGCGTTGTCCGGGACAGGGATGGCTACACCTTC.